This T cell receptor (beta chain) originates from a study of blood T cell repertoires in COVID-19. Across the whole study: The United States, Italy and Spain were the sources of the acute and convalescent COVID-19 samples. From T cells, B-cell-depleted T cells, or PBMCs came the material, which was cDNA or gDNA.

The authors' processing: By means of reference gene primer amplification, nucleated cell counts were estimated. Profiling relied on immunoSEQ multiplex PCR, and the TCRdb table lists in-frame clones only, not all of them. V, J and clone size are taken as reported in that table, and D and trimming were inferred from the DNA itself. This table has 55,000 to 65,000 clones, almost 80% appearing once. To note about this clone: A junction boundary mismatches the germline segment, possibly from a read error.

Germline CDR1 and CDR2: MNHEY and SVGAGI. This CDR3 has 14 residues. This receptor was identified in a man aged 55 to 70 with acute or convalescent COVID-19. V is TRBV6-5 and J is TRBJ2-5, with 8 bases that match TRBD1. Sequencing was performed on peripheral blood. The CDR3 DNA sequence: TGTGTCAGCACCCCTAGACAGGGGCGAGAGACCCAGTACTTC. This gives the protein CVSTPRQGRETQYF.